This entry concerns a single T cell receptor beta chain. The antigen is undetermined. Both TRBC1 and TRBC2 were covered by a beta constant-region primer of two equimolar oligonucleotides. Nested alpha and beta constant-region primers with the SP2 primer drove four PCR rounds on ligated cDNA. TCRdb reprocessed the UMI-ligation and nested PCR reads via MiXCR and lists one record per CDR3 protein. The sample has 130,000 or so distinct CDR3 sequences, 30% to 45% seen once. The source of the sample is a study of naive and memory T cell subsets. J gave up 5 bases and V 5 bases, and 7 bases lay outside the gene matches. This CDR3 region has 15 residues. Germline loops: CDR1 DFQATT, CDR2 SNEGSKA (reference sequence). Study results and limitations: Over 85% of naive TCR sequences appeared only once, unlike memory subsets. Gini index rose across naive, CM, EM and EMRA in CD4 and CD8.

From the second PCR step, alpha and beta chains were amplified apart. Four subsets defined by CD45RA and CD27 were sorted after CD3, CD4, CD8 and live/dead staining. This chain connects TRBV20-1 to TRBJ2-6; TRBD1 agrees at 9 bases. The sequence was obtained from a human donor in good health. The sequencing input was central memory CD4+ T cells from blood. CDR3 DNA: TGCAGTGCTGGGGACAGGGTTCCGTGGGCCAACGTCCTGACTTTC. The encoded protein is CSAGDRVPWANVLTF.